The following is a T cell receptor beta chain sequence with its context. Its antigen is undetermined. The sample belongs to a study of T cell responses to AZD1222 COVID-19 vaccine. Clones were sequenced by immunoSEQ multiplex PCR, and TCRdb holds only the in-frame ones, with some missing. The data show about 120,000 clones, roughly nine tenths seen once. Germline V gives CDR1 ENHRY, CDR2 SYGVKD. The CDR3 has 16 residues. Trimming removed 2 bases at V and 0 bases at J, with 11 bases between. Overall study findings and caveats: With two AZD1222 doses given, Spike-specific TCR breadth and depth both rose.

The sequences come from peripheral blood, collected on day 0 of AZD1222 vaccination. The TCR comes from an adult in good health. The chain uses TRBV10-3 and TRBJ1-5; D not resolved. CDR3 bases: TGTGCCATCAGTGAGGGGTCAGGCGTTAGCAATCAGCCCCAGCATTTT. Its protein product is CAISEGSGVSNQPQHF.